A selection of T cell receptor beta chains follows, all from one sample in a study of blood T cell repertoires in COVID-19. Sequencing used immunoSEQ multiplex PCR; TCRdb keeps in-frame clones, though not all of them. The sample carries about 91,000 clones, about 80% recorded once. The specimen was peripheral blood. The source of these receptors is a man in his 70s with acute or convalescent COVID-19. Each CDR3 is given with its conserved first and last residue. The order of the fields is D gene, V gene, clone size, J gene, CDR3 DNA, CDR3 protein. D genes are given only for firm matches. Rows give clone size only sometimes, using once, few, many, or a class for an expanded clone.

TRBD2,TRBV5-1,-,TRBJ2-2,TGCGCCAGCAGCCTAACTAGCGGGATTAACACCGGGGAGCTGTTTTTT,CASSLTSGINTGELFF
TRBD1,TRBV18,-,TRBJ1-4,TGTGCCAGCTCTTGGACAGGGGACGAAAAACTGTTTTTT,CASSWTGDEKLFF
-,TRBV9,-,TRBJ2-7,TGTGCCAGCAGCTCCTACCGGACAAACCACGAGCAGTACTTC,CASSSYRTNHEQYF
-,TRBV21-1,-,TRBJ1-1,TGTGCCAGCAGCAACCGTAGGCCAAGGAGGAACACTGAAGCTTTCTTT,CASSNRRPRRNTEAFF
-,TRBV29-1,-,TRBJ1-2,TGCAGCGTTGTAGGGACTTATGGCTACACCTTC,CSVVGTYGYTF
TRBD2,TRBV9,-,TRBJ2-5,TGTGCCAGCAGCGTAGTGGCGGGACTAGCATTGGAGACCCAGTACTTC,CASSVVAGLALETQYF
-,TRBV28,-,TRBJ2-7,TGTGCCAGCAGCCGACAGGTGGCGTTGGACGAGCAGTACTTC,CASSRQVALDEQYF
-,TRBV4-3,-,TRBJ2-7,TGCGCCAGCAGCCAAGCCCTCAGGGCGTACGAGCAGTACTTC,CASSQALRAYEQYF
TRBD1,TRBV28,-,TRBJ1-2,TGTGCCAGCAGTTTTCAGGACAGGGTGAGAGGCTACACCTTC,CASSFQDRVRGYTF
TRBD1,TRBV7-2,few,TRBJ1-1,TGTGCCAGCAGCCCAATGACAGGGGGCAGGGAAGCTTTCTTT,CASSPMTGGREAFF
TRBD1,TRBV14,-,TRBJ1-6,TGTGCCAGCAGCCAAGATGGCGGAGGGGGCAGGTCACCCCTCCACTTT,CASSQDGGGGRSPLHF
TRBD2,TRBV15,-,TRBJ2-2,TGTGCCACCGTACCCGGACTAGTCCCGGGGGAGCTGTTTTTT,CATVPGLVPGELFF
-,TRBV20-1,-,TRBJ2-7,TGCAGTGCTATCTTGCGCCCCGAGCAGTACTTC,CSAILRPEQYF
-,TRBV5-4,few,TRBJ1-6,TGTGCCAGCAGCTTGGAGGGGGATAATTCACCCCTCCACTTT,CASSLEGDNSPLHF
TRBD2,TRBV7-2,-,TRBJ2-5,TGTGCCAGCAGCACATGGACTAGCGGGTCCCAAGAGACCCAGTACTTC,CASSTWTSGSQETQYF
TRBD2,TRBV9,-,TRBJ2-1,TGTGCCAGCAGCGCGGTGGTTATGGGCGGGAGGGCCTTCAATGAGCAGTTCTTC,CASSAVVMGGRAFNEQFF
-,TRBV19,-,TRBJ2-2,TGTGCCAGTATAGAGAGGTCCGGGGAGCTGTTTTTT,CASIERSGELFF
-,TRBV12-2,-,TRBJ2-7,TGTGCAAGTCGCTTAGAACTAGCGGGAGGCCTATCCCACGAGCAGTACTTC,CASRLELAGGLSHEQYF
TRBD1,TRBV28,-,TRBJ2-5,TGTGCCAGCAGCCCTCGAGGGACAGCTGGAGGAATGACCCAGTACTTC,CASSPRGTAGGMTQYF
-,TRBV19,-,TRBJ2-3,TGTGCCACTCAAAGGGGTCATGGCACAGATACGCAGTATTTT,CATQRGHGTDTQYF
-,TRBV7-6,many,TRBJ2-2,TGTGCCAGCAGCTTAGGGGTTTTAGCATCAGGGGAGCTGTTTTTT,CASSLGVLASGELFF
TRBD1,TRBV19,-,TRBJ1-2,TGTGCCAGTAATCAGGGGGCGCGGGGCTACACCTTC,CASNQGARGYTF
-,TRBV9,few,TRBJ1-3,TGTGCCAGCAGCGTAGAAACGAATCGTCGGTCCGGAAACACCATATATTTT,CASSVETNRRSGNTIYF
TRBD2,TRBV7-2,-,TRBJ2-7,TGTGCCAGCAGCTTATACGCGGGAGCCCTCTACGAGCAGTACTTC,CASSLYAGALYEQYF
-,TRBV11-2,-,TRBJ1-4,TGTGCCAGCAGCGCCTTCTCCTCTATGGGCGATGAAAAACTGTTTTTT,CASSAFSSMGDEKLFF
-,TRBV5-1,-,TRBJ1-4,TGCGCCAGCAGCTTGGGGACAGTAGGGCGCGAAAAACTGTTTTTT,CASSLGTVGREKLFF
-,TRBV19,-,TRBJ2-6,TGTGCCAGTAGCACAGGGAGAGCTGGGGCCAACGTCCTGACTTTC,CASSTGRAGANVLTF
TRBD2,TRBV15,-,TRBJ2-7,TGTGCCACCAGCAGGGCTAGCGGGAGCCACGAGCAGTACTTC,CATSRASGSHEQYF
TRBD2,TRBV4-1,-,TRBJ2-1,TGCGCCAGCAGCCAAGAATCAGGACTAGAAGTCAATGAGCAGTTCTTC,CASSQESGLEVNEQFF
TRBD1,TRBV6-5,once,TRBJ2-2,TGTGCCAGCAGTTACACAGGGGGACCAACCGGGGAGCTGTTTTTT,CASSYTGGPTGELFF
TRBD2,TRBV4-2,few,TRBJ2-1,TGTGCCAGCAGCCAAGTCCCTCTCCTAGCGGGAGGGTACAATGAGCAGTTCTTC,CASSQVPLLAGGYNEQFF
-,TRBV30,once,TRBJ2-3,TGTGCCTGGAGTTTCAGGGCAGTAACAGATACGCAGTATTTT,CAWSFRAVTDTQYF
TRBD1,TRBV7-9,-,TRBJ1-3,TGTGCCAGCAGCTTCCGGGACAGGGGGTACTCTGGAAACACCATATATTTT,CASSFRDRGYSGNTIYF
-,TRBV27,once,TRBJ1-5,TGTGCCAGCGCCCGTGGGGCCTATAGCAATCAGCCCCAGCATTTT,CASARGAYSNQPQHF
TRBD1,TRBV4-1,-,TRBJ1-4,TGCGCCAGCAGCCAGCAGGGGGCGCGTGAAAAACTGTTTTTT,CASSQQGAREKLFF
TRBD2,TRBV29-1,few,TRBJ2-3,TGCAGCGGTGGACTAGCGGGAGGGTGGGATAGCACAGATACGCAGTATTTT,CSGGLAGGWDSTDTQYF
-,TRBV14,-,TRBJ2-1,TGTGCCAGCAGCCGGGAGTACAATGAGCAGTTCTTC,CASSREYNEQFF